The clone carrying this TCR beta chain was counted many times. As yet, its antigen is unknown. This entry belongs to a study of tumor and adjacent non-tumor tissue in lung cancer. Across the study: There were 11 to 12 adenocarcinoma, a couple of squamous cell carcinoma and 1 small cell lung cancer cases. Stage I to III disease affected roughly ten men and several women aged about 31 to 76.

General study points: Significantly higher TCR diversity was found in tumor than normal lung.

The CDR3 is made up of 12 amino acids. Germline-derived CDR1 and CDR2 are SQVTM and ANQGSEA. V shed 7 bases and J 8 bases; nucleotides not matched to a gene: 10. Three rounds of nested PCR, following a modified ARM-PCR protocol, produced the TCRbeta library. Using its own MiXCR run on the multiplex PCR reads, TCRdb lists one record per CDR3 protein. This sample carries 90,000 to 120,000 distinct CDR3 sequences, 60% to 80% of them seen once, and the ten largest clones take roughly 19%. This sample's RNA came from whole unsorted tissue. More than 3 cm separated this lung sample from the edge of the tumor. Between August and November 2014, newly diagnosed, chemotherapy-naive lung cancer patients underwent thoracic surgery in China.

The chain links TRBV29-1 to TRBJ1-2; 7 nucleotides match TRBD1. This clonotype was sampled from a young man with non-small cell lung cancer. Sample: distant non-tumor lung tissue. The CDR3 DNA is TGCAGCGACCGACAGGGCCTCGGAGGCTACACCTTC. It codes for CSDRQGLGGYTF.